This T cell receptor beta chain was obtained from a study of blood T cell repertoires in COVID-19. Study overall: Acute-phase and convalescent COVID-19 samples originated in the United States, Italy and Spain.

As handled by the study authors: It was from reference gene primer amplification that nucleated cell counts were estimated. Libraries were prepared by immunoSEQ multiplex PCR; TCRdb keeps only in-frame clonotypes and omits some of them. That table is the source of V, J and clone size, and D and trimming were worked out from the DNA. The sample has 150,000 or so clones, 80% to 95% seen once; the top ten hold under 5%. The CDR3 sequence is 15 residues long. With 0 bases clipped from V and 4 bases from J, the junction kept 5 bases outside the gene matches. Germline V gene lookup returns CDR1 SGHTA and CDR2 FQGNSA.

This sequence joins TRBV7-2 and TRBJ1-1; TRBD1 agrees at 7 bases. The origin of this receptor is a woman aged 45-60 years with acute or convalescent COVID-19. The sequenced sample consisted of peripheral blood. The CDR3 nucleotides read TGTGCCAGCAGCTTAGCGCCAGGGGGAAGCACTGAAGCTTTCTTT. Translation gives CASSLAPGGSTEAFF.